These T cell receptor beta chains were read from a single sample in a study of control samples from healthy donors and cancer patients. Clones were sequenced by immunoSEQ multiplex PCR, and TCRdb holds only the in-frame ones, with some missing. This sample yields 90,000 to 110,000 clones, of which approximately 90% are seen a single time; under 4.5% belongs to the top ten. Sequenced input: blood. The receptors shown here come from a human donor in good health. The donor label of this sample is uncertain. The conserved cysteine and the conserved F or W are not part of the CDR3 here.

v_gene,j_gene,CDR3aa
TRBV25-1,TRBJ1-6,ASNRKTGGDGNSPLH
TRBV18,TRBJ1-2,ASSSTGTYGYT
TRBV19,TRBJ2-1,ASSASGTGRNEQF
TRBV7-9,TRBJ2-1,ASSSNDYNEQF
TRBV2,TRBJ1-6,ASGADRDSPLH
TRBV25-1,TRBJ1-2,ATGGEQGYGYT
TRBV27,TRBJ1-5,ASRQPQH
TRBV5-1,TRBJ2-7,ASSLKVGGGEEQY
TRBV7-9,TRBJ2-2,ASDRGQGEVGELF
TRBV24-1,TRBJ2-3,ATSDYRTAITDTQY
TRBV11-2,TRBJ1-3,ASSLTQTVSGNTIY
TRBV21-1,TRBJ1-3,ASSKGSGTGNTIY
TRBV9,TRBJ1-6,ASSGPSAPSNSPLH
TRBV6-5,TRBJ2-2,ASSYRENTGELF
TRBV6-5,TRBJ1-6,ASTRTGSYNSPLH
TRBV6-5,TRBJ1-1,ASSFGQLNTEAF
TRBV9,TRBJ1-2,ASSAQDFYGYT
TRBV6-5,TRBJ2-1,ASSNPPGQGV
TRBV10-3,TRBJ1-4,AISETGGNEKLF
TRBV15,TRBJ1-1,ATSRVRGVTEAF
TRBV5-1,TRBJ1-1,ASSLEQNTEAF
TRBV10-3,TRBJ2-1,AISESQGTSGDYEQF
TRBV27,TRBJ1-3,ASSLSPNRGYSGNTIY
TRBV9,TRBJ1-6,ASSVRQGDSPLH
TRBV11-2,TRBJ2-3,ASSQGTIQY
TRBV4-2,TRBJ2-1,ASSQELGLAGHSSYNEQF
TRBV3-1/TRBV3-2,TRBJ2-1,ASSQEGGHHNEQF
TRBV24-1,TRBJ2-1,ATGAQGISYNEQF
TRBV5-1,TRBJ2-2,ASSLDTAQNTGELF
TRBV7-7,TRBJ2-5,ASSLAGYGTQY
TRBV27,TRBJ2-7,ASSWDRHYEQY
TRBV18,TRBJ1-4,ASSPARGGLSEKLF
TRBV24-1,TRBJ2-7,ATRGPGQGEQY
TRBV30,TRBJ1-3,AWSVVSFYSGNTIY
TRBV7-3,TRBJ2-2,ASSPQQNGELF
TRBV5-1,TRBJ2-3,ASSLAGPRTDTQY
TRBV5-6,TRBJ2-6,ASSFGPSGANVLT
TRBV2,TRBJ2-5,ASSRTPGLSETQY
TRBV9,TRBJ2-3,ASSVGSGAGDTQY
TRBV5-5,TRBJ2-1,ASSSIHNEQF
TRBV5-1,TRBJ1-3,ASSLAKISDTIY
TRBV19,TRBJ2-5,ASSAGTSVFLGETQY
TRBV5-4,TRBJ1-1,ASSLSGQGHAEAF
TRBV7-8,TRBJ1-5,ASSLARNQPQH
TRBV5-1,TRBJ1-6,ASSDSTDNSPLH
TRBV9,TRBJ1-4,ASSPSPNEKLF
TRBV18,TRBJ1-1,ASSENDRVNTEAF
TRBV5-1,TRBJ2-2,ASSLDGRGRELF
TRBV18,TRBJ1-1,ASSPGGPGPMYTEAF
TRBV27,TRBJ2-6,ASSPISGANVLT
TRBV2,TRBJ2-1,ASRSGTSGASYNEQF